The entry below gives a single T cell receptor (beta chain) sequence along with its context. Its cognate antigen is unknown. This sample is drawn from a study of neurological immune-mediated disorders. In TCRdb, the 5' RACE reads were re-called with MiXCR into one record per CDR3 protein. This table has 60,000 or so distinct CDR3 sequences, 3% to 4% appearing once. Study results and limitations: Sharing of CDR3 amino acid sequences among expanded clones across subjects was absent, suggesting private repertoires in all groups.

Trimming shortened V by 2 bases and J by 4 bases, and 13 bases separated the two germline ends. Germline CDR1 reads MNHEY; CDR2 reads SVGEGT. The length of the CDR3 is 15 residues. This clonotype was obtained from a woman aged 55-70 years with multiple sclerosis. The material sequenced was PBMCs. V and J are TRBV6-2 or TRBV6-3 and TRBJ2-3; D call uncertain. The CDR3 DNA is TGTGCCAGCAGTTACCTTCCGGGTGGGGCAGATACGCAGTATTTT. Translation gives CASSYLPGGADTQYF.